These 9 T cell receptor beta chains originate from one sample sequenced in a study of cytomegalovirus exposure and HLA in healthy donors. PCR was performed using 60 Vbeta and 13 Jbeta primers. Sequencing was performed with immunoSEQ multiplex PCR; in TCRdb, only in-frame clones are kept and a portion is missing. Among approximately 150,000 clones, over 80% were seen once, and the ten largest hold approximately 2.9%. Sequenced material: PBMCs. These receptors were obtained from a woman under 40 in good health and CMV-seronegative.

DNA for the CDR3: TGTGCCAGTAGGTGGGGGGGCTACAATGAGCAGTTCTTC. Translating it yields CASRWGGYNEQFF. The chain uses TRBV19 and TRBJ2-1; 7 bases agree with TRBD2. The CDR3 length is 13 residues. The V gene's germline CDR1 is LNHDA and CDR2 SQIVND (reference sequence). Losses at the gene ends were 6 bases for V and 3 bases for J; bases not matched to a gene: 2.

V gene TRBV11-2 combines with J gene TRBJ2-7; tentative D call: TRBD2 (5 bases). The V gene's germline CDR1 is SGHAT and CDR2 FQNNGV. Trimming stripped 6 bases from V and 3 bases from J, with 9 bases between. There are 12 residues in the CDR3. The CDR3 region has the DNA TGTGCCAGCAGTCGAGGGAACTACGAGCAGTACTTC. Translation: CASSRGNYEQYF.

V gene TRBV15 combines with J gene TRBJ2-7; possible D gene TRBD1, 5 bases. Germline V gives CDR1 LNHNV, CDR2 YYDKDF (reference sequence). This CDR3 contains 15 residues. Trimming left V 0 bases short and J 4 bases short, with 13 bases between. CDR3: CATSRDNGAAYEQYF. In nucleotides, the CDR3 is TGTGCCACCAGCAGAGATAATGGGGCTGCGTACGAGCAGTACTTC.

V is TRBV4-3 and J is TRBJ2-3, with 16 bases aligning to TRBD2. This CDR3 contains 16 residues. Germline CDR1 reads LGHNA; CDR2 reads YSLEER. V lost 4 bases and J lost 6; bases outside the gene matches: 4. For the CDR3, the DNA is TGCGCCAGCAGCCCCGGGACTAGCGGGGGGGGCGATACGCAGTATTTT. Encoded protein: CASSPGTSGGGDTQYF.

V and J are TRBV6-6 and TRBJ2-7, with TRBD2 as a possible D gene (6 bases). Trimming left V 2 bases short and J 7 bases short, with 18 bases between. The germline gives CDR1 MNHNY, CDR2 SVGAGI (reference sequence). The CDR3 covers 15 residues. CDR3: CASSYAQAQEGEQYF. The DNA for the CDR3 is TGTGCCAGCAGTTACGCACAGGCCCAGGAGGGTGAGCAGTACTTC.

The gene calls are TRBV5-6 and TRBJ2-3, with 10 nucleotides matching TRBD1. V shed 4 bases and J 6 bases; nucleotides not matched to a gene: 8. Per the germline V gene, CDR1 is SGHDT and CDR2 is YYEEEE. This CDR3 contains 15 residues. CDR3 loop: CASSRTGGIADTQYF. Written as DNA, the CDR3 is TGTGCCAGCAGCAGGACAGGGGGTATTGCGGATACGCAGTATTTT.

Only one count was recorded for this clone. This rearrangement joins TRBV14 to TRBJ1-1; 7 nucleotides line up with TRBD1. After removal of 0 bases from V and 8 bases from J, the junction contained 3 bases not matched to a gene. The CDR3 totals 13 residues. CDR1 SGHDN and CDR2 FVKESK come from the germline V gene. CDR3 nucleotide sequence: TGTGCCAGCAGCCAAGAGACAGGGATCGAAGCTTTCTTT. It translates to CASSQETGIEAFF.

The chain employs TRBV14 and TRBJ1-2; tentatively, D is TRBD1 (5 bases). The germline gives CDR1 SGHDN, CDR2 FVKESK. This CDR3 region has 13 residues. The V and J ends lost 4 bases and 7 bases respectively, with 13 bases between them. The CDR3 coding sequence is TGTGCCAGCAGCCTCGGGGGGTTACGTGGCTACACCTTC. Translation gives CASSLGGLRGYTF.

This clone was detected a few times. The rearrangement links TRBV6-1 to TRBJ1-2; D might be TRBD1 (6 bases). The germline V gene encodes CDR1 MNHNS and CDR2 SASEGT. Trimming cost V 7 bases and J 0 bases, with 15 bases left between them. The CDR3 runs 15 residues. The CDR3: CASTPRRTANYGYTF. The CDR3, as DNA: TGTGCCAGCACACCCCGAAGGACAGCTAACTATGGCTACACCTTC.